The TCR beta chain described here comes from a study of blood T cells in healthy people across ages. In its sample, this clonotype was seen many times. Germline loops: CDR1 SGHTA, CDR2 FQGNSA. CDR3 length: 14 residues. Trimming removed 5 bases at V and 7 bases at J, with 15 bases between. Primers used in a second PCR of about 7 to 12 cycles were a sample-barcoded 5' primer and a J-beta primer mix. TCRdb re-called the 5' RACE reads with MiXCR, one entry per CDR3 protein. The sample gives some 790,000 distinct CDR3 sequences, about 30% of which show up once; 17% is in the top ten. The chain carries TRBV7-2 and TRBJ2-1, with TRBD2 as a possible D gene (6 bases). Sequenced input: blood. This TCR was recovered from a woman older than 75 in good health. The DNA of the CDR3 is TGTGCCAGCAGCCCCGTCGGGGGAACTAATGAGCAGTTCTTC. Protein sequence: CASSPVGGTNEQFF.